This T cell receptor (beta chain) was observed in a study of T cell responses to AZD1222 COVID-19 vaccine. This clone was seen just once. Its matching antigen is unknown. Trimming removed 6 bases from V and 4 bases from J, with 16 bases in between. Germline values: CDR1 SNHLY, CDR2 FYNNEI. CDR3 length: 16 residues. It was second doses at about 4 or about 12 weeks that were pooled. Sequencing was performed with immunoSEQ multiplex PCR; in TCRdb, only in-frame clones are kept and a portion is missing. The top ten hold approximately 1.7% of the sample, which has some 180,000 clones, roughly nine tenths seen once. Study-wide results and limits: Unmutated variant regions reportedly attract nearly half of all spike-specific TCRs. Across the whole spike, CD4 TCRs peaked at regions 160-218 and 743-854. A mostly white British donor set with more females was recruited, and clonal diversity was possibly underestimated.

The chain has TRBV2 and TRBJ2-6; perhaps TRBD2 as D (6 bases). Here the sequenced sample was peripheral blood, taken 28 days after the second AZD1222 dose. The clonotype was recovered from an adult who received the AZD1222 COVID-19 vaccine. The CDR3 coding sequence is TGTGCCAGCAGGCACGGGACTCTCCGGGGGGCCAACGTCCTGACTTTC. Translating gives CASRHGTLRGANVLTF.